The 21 T cell receptor beta chains below all came from one sample that was sequenced in a study of blood T cell repertoires in COVID-19. Using immunoSEQ multiplex PCR, the repertoire was profiled, and TCRdb retains in-frame clones only, with some absent. The sample lists 400,000 or so clones, approximately 90% occurring once. The sequenced sample consisted of peripheral blood. These receptors were taken from a middle-aged woman with COVID-19, enrolled during active disease.

The chain employs TRBV14 and TRBJ1-4; D not certain. Trimming left V 4 bases short and J 8 bases short, with 11 bases between. This CDR3 region has 13 residues. CDR1 and CDR2 from the germline V gene are SGHDN and FVKESK. The CDR3 reads CASSLPRGEKLFF. CDR3 in DNA: TGTGCCAGCAGCCTGCCCCGGGGAGAAAAACTGTTTTTT.

The rearrangement uses TRBV10-1 and TRBJ1-5; 7 bases are a match to TRBD1. The CDR3 length is 14 residues. Trimming cost V 5 bases and J 7 bases; bases outside gene matches: 8. Germline V gives CDR1 WNHNN, CDR2 SYGVQD (reference sequence). CDR3 amino acids: CASSKQGLGQPQHF. As DNA, the CDR3 is TGCGCCAGCAGTAAACAGGGGTTGGGCCAGCCCCAGCATTTT.

This rearrangement joins TRBV7-3 to TRBJ2-1, with D uncertain. The CDR3 is 14 amino acids. Germline assignment: CDR1 SGHTA and CDR2 FQGTGA. V dropped 2 bases and J dropped 0 bases, with 5 bases sitting between them. Here the CDR3 DNA reads TGTGCCAGCAGCTTAGACTCCTCCTACAATGAGCAGTTCTTC. Amino acids: CASSLDSSYNEQFF.

The chain recombines TRBV6-5 with TRBJ2-7; 7 nucleotides align to TRBD1. CDR1 is MNHEY, CDR2 SVGAGI, per germline. J gave up 3 bases and V 0 bases, and 5 bases lay outside the gene matches. The CDR3 runs 15 residues. The CDR3 nucleotides are TGTGCCAGCAGTTACTCTAGGGGACAGAACTACGAGCAGTACTTC. Residues: CASSYSRGQNYEQYF.

The chain uses TRBV18 and TRBJ1-6, with a weak D call TRBD1 (6 bases). Trimming stripped 2 bases from V and 6 bases from J, with 14 bases between. Germline CDR1 KGHSH, CDR2 LQKENI. CDR3 length: 16 amino acids. CDR3 coding DNA: TGTGCCAGCTCACCAAGTTCGGACAGCCTTAATTCACCCCTCCACTTT. This sequence encodes CASSPSSDSLNSPLHF.

The sample holds a few counts of this clone. The chain carries TRBV27 and TRBJ1-6; TRBD1 matches at 9 bases. J lost 7 bases, V lost 5 bases, and 9 bases had no gene match. Germline CDR1 MNHEY, CDR2 SMNVEV (reference sequence). The CDR3 runs 16 residues. CDR3 sequence: CASSPATGGVNSPLHF. CDR3 DNA sequence: TGTGCCAGCAGTCCCGCAACAGGGGGCGTAAATTCACCCCTCCACTTT.

The chain joins TRBV30 to TRBJ1-1; D perhaps matches TRBD1 (6 bases). CDR3 length: 15 amino acids. Germline V gene sequence: CDR1 GTSNPN, CDR2 SVGIG (reference sequence). With 0 bases removed from V and 4 bases from J, the gap between germline ends came to 15 bases. The CDR3: CAWSVYEGGGTEAFF. The CDR3 DNA follows: TGTGCCTGGAGTGTATACGAGGGGGGGGGCACTGAAGCTTTCTTT. Full variable domain (rest looked up from reference TRBV30 and TRBJ1-1): SQTIHQWPATLVQPVGSPLSLECTVEGTSNPNLYWYRQAAGRGLQLLFYSVGIGQISSEVPQNLSASRPQDRQFILSSKKLLLSDSGFYLCAWSVYEGGGTEAFFGQGTRLTVV.

The chain joins TRBV2 to TRBJ1-4, with 7 bases lining up with TRBD1. Germline V gene sequence: CDR1 SNHLY, CDR2 FYNNEI. CDR3 length equals 14 residues. The junction had 1 base not matched to a gene; V was cut back by 6 bases and J by 0 bases. This chain's CDR3 is CASRQGATNEKLFF. DNA of the CDR3: TGTGCCAGCAGGCAGGGGGCAACTAATGAAAAACTGTTTTTT. Supplemented by reference TRBV2 and TRBJ1-4, the full variable domain reads EPEVTQTPSHQVTQMGQEVILRCVPISNHLYFYWYRQILGQKVEFLVSFYNNEISEKSEIFDDQFSVERPDGSNFTLKIRSTKLEDSAMYFCASRQGATNEKLFFGSGTQLSVL.

The V call is TRBV5-1, the J call TRBJ2-5; 7 nucleotides match TRBD1. This CDR3 contains 18 residues. Germline CDR1 and CDR2: SGHRS and YFSETQ. V shed 0 bases and J 2 bases; nucleotides not matched to a gene: 13. CDR3 nucleotide sequence: TGCGCCAGCAGCTTGGGCCGGGACAGTCAGTCCCTTCAAGAGACCCAGTACTTC. As protein: CASSLGRDSQSLQETQYF.

The V gene is TRBV6-5, the J gene TRBJ2-7; TRBD1 agrees at 7 bases. Germline trimming cut 4 bases from V and 3 bases from J; bases unmatched to any gene: 12. This CDR3 has 16 residues. From germline, CDR1 is MNHEY and CDR2 SVGAGI. The CDR3 loop reads CASSFEPRDSSYEQYF. CDR3 DNA sequence: TGTGCCAGCAGTTTCGAACCCCGGGACAGCAGCTACGAGCAGTACTTC.

V usage is TRBV4-3 and J usage is TRBJ1-4; D gene ambiguous. Trimming left V 3 bases short and J 8 bases short, with 7 bases between. This CDR3 region has 12 residues. In germline, CDR1 is LGHNA, CDR2 YSLEER. CDR3 sequence (DNA): TGCGCCAGCAGCCATTACAGAGAAAAACTGTTTTTT. Translation: CASSHYREKLFF.

The J gene is TRBJ2-1, the V gene TRBV6-5, with D unclear. Germline V lookup: CDR1 MNHEY, CDR2 SVGAGI. The CDR3 contains 15 residues. The germline V and J ends were trimmed by 6 bases and 3 bases, with 15 bases remaining between them. Here the CDR3 DNA reads TGTGCCAGCAGATTGAAGGCGGATCTCTACAATGAGCAGTTCTTC. This gives the protein CASRLKADLYNEQFF.

This clone was seen just once. The V gene is TRBV7-2, the J gene TRBJ1-3; D is unresolved. Trimming cost V 5 bases and J 0 bases, with 5 bases left between them. Per the germline V gene, CDR1 is SGHTA and CDR2 is FQGNSA. The length of the CDR3 is 13 residues. CDR3 nucleotides: TGTGCCAGCAGCGAGGCCTCTGGAAACACCATATATTTT. It encodes CASSEASGNTIYF.

The chain carries TRBV28 and TRBJ1-1; D is unresolved. Germline assignment: CDR1 MDHEN and CDR2 SYDVKM. The CDR3 spans 15 residues. Trimming removed 4 bases from V and 3 bases from J, with 15 bases in between. CDR3 loop: CASSSYLLRYTEAFF. The CDR3, as DNA: TGTGCCAGCAGTTCTTACCTCCTCAGATACACTGAAGCTTTCTTT. The entire variable domain, with the rest obtained from reference TRBV28 and TRBJ1-1, is as follows: DVKVTQSSRYLVKRTGEKVFLECVQDMDHENMFWYRQDPGLGLRLIYFSYDVKMKEKGDIPEGYSVSREKKERFSLILESASTNQTSMYLCASSSYLLRYTEAFFGQGTRLTVV.

The V call is TRBV6-6, the J call TRBJ2-1; 9 nucleotides match TRBD2. The junction had 6 bases not matched to a gene; V was cut back by 10 bases and J by 2 bases. CDR1 and CDR2 from the germline V gene are MNHNY and SVGAGI (reference sequence). This CDR3 is built from 14 residues. CDR3 loop: CAITRGGAYNEQFF. The CDR3 region has the DNA TGTGCCATTACACGCGGGGGGGCCTACAATGAGCAGTTCTTC.

The genes are TRBV27 and TRBJ2-7; 7 bases match TRBD2. The CDR3 extends over 16 amino acids. CDR1 and CDR2 (germline): MNHEY, SMNVEV (reference sequence). Trimming removed 5 bases from V and 5 bases from J; junction bases left unmatched: 15. In DNA form, the CDR3 reads TGTGCCAGCAGTCCTATAATATCTCGGGGGGTGAACGAGCAGTACTTC. As protein: CASSPIISRGVNEQYF.

The V gene is TRBV7-8, the J gene TRBJ2-2; 7 bases map to TRBD1. Germline V gives CDR1 SGHVS, CDR2 FQNEAQ. This CDR3 is 18 amino acids long. Germline trimming cut 3 bases from V and 0 bases from J; bases unmatched to any gene: 10. The CDR3 nucleotides are TGTGCCAGCAGCTTCATTTTCGCCGGGACAGCGAACACCGGGGAGCTGTTTTTT. Its translation is CASSFIFAGTANTGELFF. The whole variable domain, filled in from reference TRBV7-8 and TRBJ2-2, reads GAGVSQSPRYKVAKRGQDVALRCDPISGHVSLFWYQQALGQGPEFLTYFQNEAQLDKSGLPSDRFFAERPEGSVSTLKIQRTQQEDSAVYLCASSFIFAGTANTGELFFGEGSRLTVL.

This chain joins TRBV9 and TRBJ2-1, with D perhaps matching TRBD1 (6 bases). Trimming left V 5 bases short and J 1 base short, with 16 bases between. This CDR3 spans 16 amino acids. Germline lookup yields CDR1 SGDLS and CDR2 YYNGEE. CDR3 loop: CASSEQGSPSYNEQFF. CDR3 nucleotides: TGTGCCAGCAGTGAGCAGGGGAGCCCTTCCTACAATGAGCAGTTCTTC.

CDR3: CASSSTGLAEAFF. The DNA of the CDR3 is TGTGCCAGTAGTAGTACGGGGTTGGCTGAAGCTTTCTTT. This chain joins TRBV19 and TRBJ1-1; the D is unclear. CDR3 length: 13 amino acids. V lost 4 bases and J lost 6, with 12 bases in between. Germline V CDR1 and CDR2: LNHDA, SQIVND (reference sequence).

This clone has a single count. V and J are TRBV18 and TRBJ2-3; 7 positions agree with TRBD2. CDR3 length equals 16 residues. V lost 1 base and J lost 1; bases outside the gene matches: 5. Germline assignment: CDR1 KGHSH and CDR2 LQKENI. CDR3 sequence (DNA): TGTGCCAGCTCACCACTGGGGGGGGTAGGCACAGATACGCAGTATTTT. This encodes CASSPLGGVGTDTQYF.

This sequence joins TRBV5-4 and TRBJ2-5; 8 bases agree with TRBD2. The CDR3 length is 15 residues. The V segment lost 5 bases and the J segment 0 bases; nucleotides outside the gene matches: 6. From germline, CDR1 is SGHNT and CDR2 YYREEE (reference sequence). As DNA, the CDR3 is TGTGCCAGCAGGGCGGAACTAGCGGACCAAGAGACCCAGTACTTC. It encodes CASRAELADQETQYF.